This T cell receptor beta chain was recovered during a study of cytomegalovirus exposure and HLA in healthy donors. General study findings and limits: Associated with cytomegalovirus, according to the listing, were approximately 160 TCR beta chains. Later analysis revealed greater clonal expansion in HLA-associated TCR beta chains than in equally common others.

The V gene end was trimmed by 5 bases and the J gene end by 5 bases; junction bases not matched to a gene: 8. Germline CDR1 is SGHTA and CDR2 is FQGNSA. The CDR3 sequence is 15 residues long. In the case of this clone: Its antigen is currently unknown.

The PCR contained 60 Vbeta and 13 Jbeta primers. Per the authors' pipeline: Among the unique TCR beta chains that a later analysis counted, about 79 million in all, 10 million to 11 million were shared. Here immunoSEQ multiplex PCR was the method, and the copy in TCRdb shows in-frame clones only, minus some. From that table come the V and J calls and clone size; the DNA was used to work out D and trimming. The sample contains under 200,000 clones, 60% to 80% of which appear only once. The sequence was collected from a man between 50 and 59 years old in good health and CMV-seropositive. Source material: PBMCs. This chain links TRBV7-2 with TRBJ2-3; 9 bases match TRBD1. The DNA for the CDR3 is TGTGCCAGCAGCACCCAACAGGGGGCCGGAGATACGCAGTATTTT. Its translation: CASSTQQGAGDTQYF. Variable domain in full (rest from reference TRBV7-2 and TRBJ2-3): GAGVSQSPSNKVTEKGKDVELRCDPISGHTALYWYRQSLGQGLEFLIYFQGNSAPDKSGLPSDRFSAERTGGSVSTLTIQRTQQEDSAVYLCASSTQQGAGDTQYFGPGTRLTVL.